The entry below describes one T cell receptor (beta chain). The sample belongs to a study of blood T cell repertoires in COVID-19. The CDR3 contains 14 residues. Trimming shortened V by 5 bases and J by 3 bases, and 13 bases separated the two germline ends. CDR1 is SGHVS and CDR2 is FNYEAQ in the germline V gene. Clones were read by immunoSEQ multiplex PCR, and TCRdb kept only the in-frame ones, dropping some. This table holds about 190,000 clones, roughly 80% found once. The V call is TRBV7-6, the J call TRBJ1-2; D call uncertain. The receptor was derived from a woman in her twenties or thirties who had recovered from COVID-19. Sequenced input: PBMCs or T cells enriched from blood (not recorded which). The CDR3, as DNA: TGTGCCAGCAGCCCAGACGGGAGATACTATGGCTACACCTTC. Encoded protein: CASSPDGRYYGYTF.